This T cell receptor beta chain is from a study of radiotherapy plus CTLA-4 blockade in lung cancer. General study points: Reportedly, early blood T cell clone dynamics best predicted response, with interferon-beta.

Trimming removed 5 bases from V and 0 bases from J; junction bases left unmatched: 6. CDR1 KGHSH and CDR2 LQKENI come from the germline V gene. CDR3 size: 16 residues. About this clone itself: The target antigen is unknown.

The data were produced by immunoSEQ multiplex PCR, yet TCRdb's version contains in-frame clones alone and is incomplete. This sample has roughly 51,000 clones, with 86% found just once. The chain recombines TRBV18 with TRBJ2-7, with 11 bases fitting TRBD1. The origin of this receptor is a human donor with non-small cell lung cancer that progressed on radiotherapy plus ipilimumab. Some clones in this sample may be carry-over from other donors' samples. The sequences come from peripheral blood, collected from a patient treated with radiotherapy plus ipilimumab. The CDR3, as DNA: TGTGCCAGCTCAAGGACCGGGACAGGGGGCTCCTACGAGCAGTACTTC. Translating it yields CASSRTGTGGSYEQYF.